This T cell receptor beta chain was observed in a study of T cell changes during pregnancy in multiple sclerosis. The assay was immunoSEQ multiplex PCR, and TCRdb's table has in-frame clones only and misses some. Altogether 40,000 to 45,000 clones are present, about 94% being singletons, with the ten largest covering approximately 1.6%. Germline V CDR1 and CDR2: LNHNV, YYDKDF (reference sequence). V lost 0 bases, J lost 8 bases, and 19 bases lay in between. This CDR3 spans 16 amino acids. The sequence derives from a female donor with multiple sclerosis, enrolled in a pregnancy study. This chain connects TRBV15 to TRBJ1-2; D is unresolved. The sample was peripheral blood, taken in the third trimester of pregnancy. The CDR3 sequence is CATSRDAYYSTGGYTF. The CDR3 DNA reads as TGTGCCACCAGCAGAGATGCCTACTACTCCACGGGGGGCTACACCTTC. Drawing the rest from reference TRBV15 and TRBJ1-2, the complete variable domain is DAMVIQNPRYQVTQFGKPVTLSCSQTLNHNVMYWYQQKSSQAPKLLFHYYDKDFNNEADTPDNFQSRRPNTSFCFLDIRSPGLGDTAMYLCATSRDAYYSTGGYTFGSGTRLTVV.